Listed below are T cell receptor beta chains from one sample, sequenced in a study of T cells in Graves' hyperthyroidism and ophthalmopathy. A single record per CDR3 protein comes from TCRdb applying MiXCR to the multiplex PCR reads. The repertoire consists of just under 750,000 distinct CDR3 sequences, with just over 35% occurring once and the leading ten covering 30% to 40%. The sequencing sample was made of blood. The receptors originated from a woman aged 40 to 50 with Graves' hyperthyroidism. CDR3s include the opening cysteine and the closing phenylalanine or tryptophan. The D gene is left open where the match is weak. Rows may omit the clone size; those that give it use once, few, many or a size class.

>TRBV10-3|TRBD1|.|TRBJ2-3
TGTGCCAGCAGCCCTGACAGGGATTGGGGGGATACGCAGTATTTT
CASSPDRDWGDTQYF
>TRBV29-1|.|.|TRBJ1-4
TGCAGCGTGAGGGGGACAATTAATGAAAAACTGTTTTTT
CSVRGTINEKLFF
>TRBV7-9|TRBD2|.|TRBJ2-7
TGTGCCAGCAGCCACCGGGGAGGGGCGGGTATCTACGAGCAGTACTTC
CASSHRGGAGIYEQYF
>TRBV19|TRBD1|few|TRBJ1-2
TGTGCCAGTAGTATCCGGGACAGGGCCCTCTATGGCTACACCTTC
CASSIRDRALYGYTF
>TRBV5-6|TRBD1|.|TRBJ2-6
TGTGCCAGCAGCTTGTTGACAGGGGCGGATGTCCTGACTTTC
CASSLLTGADVLTF
>TRBV15|.|many|TRBJ1-6
TGTGCCACCAGCCTCGATTTTGCCGGTTATAATTCACCCCTCCACTTT
CATSLDFAGYNSPLHF
>TRBV19|TRBD1|many|TRBJ1-2
TGTGCCAGTACCCAATCCGGGACAGGGGATGGCTACACCTTC
CASTQSGTGDGYTF
>TRBV7-2|TRBD2|few|TRBJ2-5
TGTGCCAGTAGCAGAGACGCGGGGGTGGAGACCCAGTACTTC
CASSRDAGVETQYF
>TRBV7-6|.|few|TRBJ2-5
TGTGCCAGCAGCTTGTCGGACACCCACCAAGAGACCCAGTACTTC
CASSLSDTHQETQYF
>TRBV25-1|.|.|TRBJ2-7
TGTGCCAGCTCACCACCGTTACGCTACGAGCAGTACTTC
CASSPPLRYEQYF
>TRBV5-1|.|.|TRBJ1-1
TGCGCCAGCAGCTTGTCCCCAGGGATTTCCACTGAAGCTTTCTTT
CASSLSPGISTEAFF
>TRBV5-1|.|.|TRBJ2-3
TGCGCCAGCAGCTTGGCCGGGCAGACCACAGATACGCAGTATTTT
CASSLAGQTTDTQYF
>TRBV4-2|TRBD2|.|TRBJ2-7
TGTGCCAGCAGCCAAGATTGGCTAGCGGGAGCTTCCTACGAGCAGTACTTC
CASSQDWLAGASYEQYF
>TRBV4-2|.|many|TRBJ1-1
TGTGCCAGCAGCAACGGGCACACTGAAGCTTTCTTT
CASSNGHTEAFF
>TRBV25-1|.|many|TRBJ1-1
TGTGCCAGCAGTGCACTGGAGCGGGGGACTGAAGCTTTCTTT
CASSALERGTEAFF
>TRBV7-3|.|many|TRBJ1-5
TGTGCCAGCAGCCAAAACCCCGATCAGCCCCAGCATTTT
CASSQNPDQPQHF
>TRBV13|.|.|TRBJ2-7
TGTGCCAGCAGCTTAGCCGGTAGCGTGGGCGAGCAGTACTTC
CASSLAGSVGEQYF
>TRBV15|TRBD1|.|TRBJ1-1
TGTGCCACCAGTAGGGACAGGGGGCTAGGCACTGAAGCTTTCTTT
CATSRDRGLGTEAFF
>TRBV20-1|.|many|TRBJ1-5
TGCAGTGCTAGAGCAGATACCAATCAGCCCCAGCATTTT
CSARADTNQPQHF
>TRBV5-1|.|.|TRBJ2-3
TGCGCCAGCAGCCCAGACAGCACTAGCACAGATACGCAGTATTTT
CASSPDSTSTDTQYF
>TRBV7-2|TRBD1|.|TRBJ2-5
TGTGCCAGCAGCTTTTACGGGACAGGGAATTTAGAGGCCCAGTACTTC
CASSFYGTGNLEAQYF
>TRBV3-1|.|once|TRBJ1-2
TGTGCCAGCAGCTCCCTACATGGCCGCAACTATGGCTACACCTTC
CASSSLHGRNYGYTF
>TRBV27|.|.|TRBJ1-5
TGTGCCAGCAGTTCCCTAGACACACTGGGTCAGCCCCAGCATTTT
CASSSLDTLGQPQHF
>TRBV10-3|.|many|TRBJ2-5
TGTGCCATCAGTGCAAGCCAGGGGCAAGAGACCCAGTACTTC
CAISASQGQETQYF
>TRBV7-8|.|.|TRBJ1-6
TGTGCCAGCAGCTTCTTATCGGGGCCCGAGAATTCACCCCTCCACTTT
CASSFLSGPENSPLHF
>TRBV10-3|.|few|TRBJ1-1
TGTGCCATCAGTGAGCCGGACCGCAATGAAGCTTTCTTT
CAISEPDRNEAFF
>TRBV14|.|.|TRBJ1-1
TGTGCCAGCAGCTTAGATCGTACCGGGCGCCCTGAAGCTTTCTTT
CASSLDRTGRPEAFF
>TRBV14|.|few|TRBJ1-2
TGTGCCAGCAGCCAAGAGATGCACAGCGAATCCTATGGCTACACCTTC
CASSQEMHSESYGYTF
>TRBV10-3|.|.|TRBJ1-1
TGTGCCATCACGGCAGGTGAAGGTACTGAAGCTTTCTTT
CAITAGEGTEAFF
>TRBV7-2|.|many|TRBJ2-7
TGTGCCAGCAGCATGGACTCCTACGAGCAGTACTTC
CASSMDSYEQYF
>TRBV28|.|.|TRBJ1-4
TGTGCCAGCAGTTTCCCAGGGATCGGTGAAAAACTGTTTTTT
CASSFPGIGEKLFF
>TRBV19|TRBD2|once|TRBJ2-5
TGCAGTGCTATGGGGCTAGCGGTACCTGGTGGGACCCAGTACTTC
CSAMGLAVPGGTQYF
>TRBV2|TRBD1|.|TRBJ1-1
TGTACCAGTACAGGGGACTGGAACACTGAAGCTTTCTTT
CTSTGDWNTEAFF
>TRBV25-1|.|.|TRBJ1-1
TGTGCCAGCAGCCCCCACAGCGGGGGCCGGAACACTGAAGCTTTCTTT
CASSPHSGGRNTEAFF
>TRBV20-1|TRBD1|.|TRBJ2-6
TGCAGTGCTCCTAACCCGGGACAGTCTCTCTCTGGGGCCAACGTCCTGACTTTC
CSAPNPGQSLSGANVLTF
>TRBV29-1|TRBD1|.|TRBJ1-5
TGCAGCGTTAACTCCGGACAGGGTGGGCCCCAGCATTTT
CSVNSGQGGPQHF